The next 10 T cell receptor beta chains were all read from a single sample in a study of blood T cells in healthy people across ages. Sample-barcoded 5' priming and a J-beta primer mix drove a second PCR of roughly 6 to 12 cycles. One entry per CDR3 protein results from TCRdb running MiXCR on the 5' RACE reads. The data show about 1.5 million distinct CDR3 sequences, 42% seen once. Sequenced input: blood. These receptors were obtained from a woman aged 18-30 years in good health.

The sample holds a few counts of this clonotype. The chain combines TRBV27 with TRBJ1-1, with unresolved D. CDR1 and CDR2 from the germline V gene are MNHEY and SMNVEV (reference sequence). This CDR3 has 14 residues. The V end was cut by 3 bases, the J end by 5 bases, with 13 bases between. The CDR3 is CASSFTGFKTEAFF. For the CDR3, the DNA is TGTGCCAGCAGTTTCACGGGGTTCAAGACTGAAGCTTTCTTT.

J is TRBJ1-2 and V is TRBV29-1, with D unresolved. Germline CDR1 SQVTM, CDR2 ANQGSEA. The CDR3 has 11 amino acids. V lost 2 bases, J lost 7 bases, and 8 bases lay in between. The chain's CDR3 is CSVEQVGGYTF. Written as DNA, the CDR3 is TGCAGCGTTGAACAGGTTGGTGGCTACACCTTC.

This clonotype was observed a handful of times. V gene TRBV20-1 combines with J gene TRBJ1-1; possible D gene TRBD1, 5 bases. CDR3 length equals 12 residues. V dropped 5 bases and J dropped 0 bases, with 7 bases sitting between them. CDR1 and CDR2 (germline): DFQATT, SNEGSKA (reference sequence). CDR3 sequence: CSAGGVNTEAFF. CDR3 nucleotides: TGCAGTGCTGGGGGGGTGAACACTGAAGCTTTCTTT.

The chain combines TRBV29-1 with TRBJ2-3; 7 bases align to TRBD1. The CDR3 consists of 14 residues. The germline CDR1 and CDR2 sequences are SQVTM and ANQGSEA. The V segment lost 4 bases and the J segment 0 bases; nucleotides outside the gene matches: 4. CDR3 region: CSVADRASTDTQYF. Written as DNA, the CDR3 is TGCAGCGTTGCTGACAGGGCTAGCACAGATACGCAGTATTTT.

CDR3 sequence (DNA): TGTGCCAGCTTAGACAGGGGGCGCGGGGAGACCCAGTACTTC. This codes for CASLDRGRGETQYF. J is TRBJ2-5 and V is TRBV25-1; 10 nucleotides match TRBD1. Germline CDR1 MGHDK, CDR2 SYGVNS. The CDR3 consists of 14 residues. V dropped 8 bases and J dropped 5; count of bases not matched to a gene: 8. Looking up the rest from reference TRBV25-1 and TRBJ2-5 gives the full variable domain: EADIYQTPRYLVIGTGKKITLECSQTMGHDKMYWYQQDPGMELHLIHYSYGVNSTEKGDLSSESTVSRIRTEHFPLTLESARPSHTSQYLCASLDRGRGETQYFGPGTRLLVL.

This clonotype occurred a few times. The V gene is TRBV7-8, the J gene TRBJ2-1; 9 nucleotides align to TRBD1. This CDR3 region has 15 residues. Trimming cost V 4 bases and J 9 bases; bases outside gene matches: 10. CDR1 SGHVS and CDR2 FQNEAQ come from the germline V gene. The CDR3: CASSSGTGLVGEQFF. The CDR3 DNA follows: TGTGCCAGCAGCTCAGGGACAGGGCTCGTAGGTGAGCAGTTCTTC.

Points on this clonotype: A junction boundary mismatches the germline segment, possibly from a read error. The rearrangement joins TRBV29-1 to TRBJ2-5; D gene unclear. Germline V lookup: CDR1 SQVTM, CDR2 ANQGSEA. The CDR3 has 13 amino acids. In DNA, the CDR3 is TGCAGCGTTGAGGGTGAGGTGGAAGAGACCCGGTACTTC. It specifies CSVEGEVEETRYF.

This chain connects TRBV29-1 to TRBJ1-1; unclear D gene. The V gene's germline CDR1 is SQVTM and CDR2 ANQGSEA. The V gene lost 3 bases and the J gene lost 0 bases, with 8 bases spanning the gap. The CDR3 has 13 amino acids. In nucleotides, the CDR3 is TGCAGCGTTGATTGGGCCTTGAACACTGAAGCTTTCTTT. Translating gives CSVDWALNTEAFF.

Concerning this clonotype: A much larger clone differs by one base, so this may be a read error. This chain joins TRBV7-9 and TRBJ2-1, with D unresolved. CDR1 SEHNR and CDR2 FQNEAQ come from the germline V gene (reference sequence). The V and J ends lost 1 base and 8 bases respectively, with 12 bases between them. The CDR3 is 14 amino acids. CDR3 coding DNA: TGTGCCAGCAGCTTAGTGCTGACTCCTGATGAGCAGTTCTTC. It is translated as CASSLVLTPDEQFF.

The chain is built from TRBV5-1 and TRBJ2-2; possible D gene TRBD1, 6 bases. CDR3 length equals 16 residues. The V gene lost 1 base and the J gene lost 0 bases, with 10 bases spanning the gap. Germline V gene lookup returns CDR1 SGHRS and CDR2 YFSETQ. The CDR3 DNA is TGCGCCAGCAGCTTGATAGGACAGACGAACACCGGGGAGCTGTTTTTT. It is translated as CASSLIGQTNTGELFF.